The following is a TCR beta chain sequence with its context. V lost 4 bases and J lost 5, with 21 bases in between. The CDR3 extends over 17 amino acids. CDR1 is MNHEY, CDR2 SMNVEV, per germline (reference sequence). This specimen comes from a study of blood T cell repertoires in COVID-19. Study information: Spain, Italy and the United States supplied samples that represented acute and convalescent COVID-19. In each case, the material was cDNA or gDNA derived from T cells, B-cell-depleted T cells, or PBMCs.

In the source study's methods: Amplification of reference gene primers was used by the study to estimate nucleated cell counts. Data came from immunoSEQ multiplex PCR; TCRdb stores just in-frame clones and leaves some out. V, J and clone size derive from that table, while D and trimming were established from the DNA sequence. Here the sample spans about 130,000 clones, 85% to 90% being singletons. The clonotype originates from a man aged 50-60 years with active COVID-19. V is TRBV27 and J is TRBJ1-5; perhaps TRBD1 as D (6 bases). The sample consisted of peripheral blood. The CDR3 coding sequence is TGTGCCAGCAGTTCCTCTGGGACACCCCCTTCCCATCAGCCCCAGCATTTT. Its protein product is CASSSSGTPPSHQPQHF.